This entry lists 27 T cell receptor beta chains sequenced from one sample in a study of T-cell memory formation after mild COVID-19 (dated by TCRdb to the early 2020s). The library was made by 5' RACE. Sequencing instrument: Illumina NovaSeq 6000. TCRdb trimmed the raw reads at Q25, called clones with MiXCR and kept productive beta chains. Here each entry gathers all rows of one CDR3 protein and keeps the most common genes and DNA. Here the sample has hundreds of thousands of distinct CDR3 sequences; approximately 15% occur a single time. Roughly a fifth of the sample is in the top ten clones. The source material was PBMCs or a T cell subset sorted from them (not recorded which). These receptors came from a young man who had mild COVID-19 (a few samples of this study predate the infection). The sample titles of this study are shuffled in the database, so cell type and time point are left out; the donor was told from shared clones.

This clonotype was detected many times. The CDR3 bases are TGCGCCAGCAGCCCCGACAGGGCTTATGGCTACACCTTC. As protein: CASSPDRAYGYTF. The chain has TRBV5-1 and TRBJ1-2; 7 bases map to TRBD1. Germline lookup yields CDR1 SGHRS and CDR2 YFSETQ. V trimming: 4 bases; J trimming: 5 bases; junction bases outside the gene matches: 5. There are 13 residues in the CDR3.

This clonotype was detected many times. The rearrangement joins TRBV5-1 to TRBJ2-2, with 8 bases lining up with TRBD1. J gave up 1 base and V 8 bases, and 10 bases lay outside the gene matches. This CDR3 is 16 amino acids long. Germline loops: CDR1 SGHRS, CDR2 YFSETQ. CDR3 nucleotide sequence: TGCGCCAGTATTCAGGACAGGGTGGAGAACACCGGGGAGCTGTTTTTT. It yields the protein CASIQDRVENTGELFF.

This clonotype was seen a handful of times. The chain has TRBV15 and TRBJ2-5; perhaps TRBD2 as D (5 bases). Trimming removed 1 base from V and 8 bases from J, with 17 bases in between. This CDR3 is 15 amino acids long. Germline CDR1 LNHNV, CDR2 YYDKDF (reference sequence). The CDR3 DNA reads TGTGCCACCAGCAGAGTCCCGACTCGCTCGGGAACCCAGTACTTC. Protein: CATSRVPTRSGTQYF.

The rearrangement links TRBV12-3 or TRBV12-4 to TRBJ2-2; D call uncertain. The CDR3 runs 12 residues. V was cut by 8 bases and J by 7 bases, with 11 bases left in between. This CDR3 is CASLNSGGELFF. CDR3 bases: TGTGCCAGCCTAAACTCCGGCGGGGAGCTGTTTTTT.

This chain links TRBV3-1 with TRBJ1-6, with D perhaps TRBD1 (5 bases). Germline CDR1 is LGHDT and CDR2 is YNNKEL (reference sequence). The CDR3 runs to 14 residues. Trimming left V 1 base short and J 9 bases short, with 10 bases between. The CDR3 loop is CASSQGGAGSPLHF. The CDR3 nucleotides are TGTGCCAGCAGCCAAGGGGGCGCGGGTTCACCCCTCCACTTT.

This chain's CDR3 is CASSWNRGNTEAFF. The CDR3, as DNA: TGTGCCAGCAGCTGGAACCGGGGGAACACTGAAGCTTTCTTT. This chain joins TRBV5-4 and TRBJ1-1; D not resolved. Trimming removed 3 bases at V and 1 base at J, with 10 bases between. This CDR3 has 14 residues. Germline-derived CDR1 and CDR2 are SGHNT and YYREEE (reference sequence).

This clonotype came up a few times. V and J are TRBV4-1 and TRBJ2-1, with a tentative D call TRBD1 (5 bases). This CDR3 comprises 14 residues. Trimming removed 0 bases at V and 4 bases at J, with 7 bases between. Germline assignment: CDR1 MGHRA and CDR2 YSYEKL. CDR3 amino acids: CASSQEGVYNEQFF. In DNA form, the CDR3 reads TGCGCCAGCAGCCAAGAAGGGGTATACAATGAGCAGTTCTTC.

The chain links TRBV7-9 to TRBJ2-7, with TRBD1 identical over 8 bases. The CDR3 has 16 amino acids. Germline CDR1 is SEHNR and CDR2 is FQNEAQ (reference sequence). The V gene end was trimmed by 6 bases and the J gene end by 6 bases; junction bases not matched to a gene: 16. For the CDR3, the DNA is TGTGCCAGCAGACAACACCCCCCACAGGGGGGTGGCGAGCAGTACTTC. Translation: CASRQHPPQGGGEQYF.

J is TRBJ1-6 and V is TRBV23-1; D is perhaps TRBD1 (6 bases). TRBV23-1 is known as an ORF, though its function is uncertain. The CDR3 contains 14 residues. Trimming took 7 bases from V and 9 from J, leaving 16 bases between them. CDR3 nucleotides: TGCGCCAGCACCCAAGGGGGGCCCCCTTCACCCCTCCACTTT. This sequence encodes CASTQGGPPSPLHF.

In its sample, this clonotype was seen a few times. This chain uses TRBV29-1 with TRBJ2-5, with D maybe TRBD1 (7 bases). V lost 4 bases, J lost 0 bases, and 18 bases lay in between. The germline CDR1 and CDR2 sequences are SQVTM and ANQGSEA. This CDR3 is built from 16 residues. The chain's CDR3 is CSVVGRGTAYQETQYF. The CDR3 bases are TGCAGCGTTGTAGGGCGCGGGACAGCCTACCAAGAGACCCAGTACTTC.

The CDR3 nucleotides read TGCAGTGCTAGAGAAGGCGATACGCAGTATTTT. Its translation is CSAREGDTQYF. The chain couples TRBV20-1 to TRBJ2-3; no definite D call. Trimming took 0 bases from V and 6 from J, leaving 4 bases between them. Germline V gene data show CDR1 as DFQATT and CDR2 as SNEGSKA (reference sequence). The length of the CDR3 is 11 residues.

This clonotype was counted between two and nine times. The chain links TRBV6-5 to TRBJ1-2; the D gene is possibly TRBD1 (5 bases). CDR1 MNHEY and CDR2 SVGAGI come from the germline V gene. CDR3 length: 15 residues. V was cut by 0 bases and J by 4 bases, with 12 bases left in between. This CDR3 is CASSYSNSGTYGYTF. As DNA, the CDR3 is TGTGCCAGCAGTTACTCGAATTCGGGGACCTATGGCTACACCTTC.

This clonotype was seen at least ten times. J is TRBJ2-4 and V is TRBV20-1, with TRBD1 identical over 7 bases. There are 18 residues in the CDR3. In germline, CDR1 is DFQATT, CDR2 SNEGSKA (reference sequence). Germline trimming cut 3 bases from V and 0 bases from J; bases unmatched to any gene: 14. CDR3 in DNA: TGCAGTGCTAGCTCTCCGGGACAGAAGACTATAGCCAAAAACATTCAGTACTTC. The encoded protein is CSASSPGQKTIAKNIQYF.

This clonotype was observed a handful of times. The CDR3: CASSYWQNNEQFF. The CDR3 bases are TGTGCCAGCAGTTATTGGCAGAACAATGAGCAGTTCTTC. This chain links TRBV6-5 with TRBJ2-1; D remains ambiguous. The germline V gene encodes CDR1 MNHEY and CDR2 SVGAGI. Trimming took 3 bases from V and 5 from J, leaving 8 bases between them. The CDR3 is 13 residues long.

This clonotype came up a few times. The CDR3 spells CASSYQTVYGYTF. CDR3 nucleotide sequence: TGTGCCAGCAGCTACCAGACAGTCTATGGCTACACCTTC. This chain links TRBV12-3 or TRBV12-4 with TRBJ1-2, with TRBD1 as a possible D gene (5 bases). V was pared by 6 bases and J by 4 bases, with 12 bases between. The CDR3 length is 13 residues.

V usage is TRBV13 and J usage is TRBJ2-3; TRBD2 is a possible D gene (6 bases). The germline CDR1 and CDR2 sequences are PRHDT and FYEKMQ (reference sequence). The CDR3 has 17 residues. Trimming stripped 5 bases from V and 2 bases from J, with 20 bases between. CDR3 in amino acids: CASSQRALSGSTDTQYF. The CDR3, as DNA: TGTGCCAGCAGCCAGAGGGCCCTTAGCGGATCCACAGATACGCAGTATTTT.

The rearrangement uses TRBV10-3 and TRBJ1-1, with D hard to call. This CDR3 region has 13 residues. The germline V gene encodes CDR1 ENHRY and CDR2 SYGVKD. V was clipped by 1 base and J by 11 bases, with 14 bases between them. In nucleotides, the CDR3 is TGTGCCATCAGTGAGTTGGACCAAACCCCGGCTTTCTTT. Amino acid sequence: CAISELDQTPAFF.

This clonotype was counted ten times or more. The rearrangement uses TRBV7-2 and TRBJ2-1; D remains ambiguous. In germline, CDR1 is SGHTA, CDR2 FQGNSA. CDR3 length: 12 residues. V lost 3 bases to trimming and J lost 3 bases, with 3 bases between them. The CDR3 DNA reads TGTGCCAGCAGCTTCGGCTACAATGAGCAGTTCTTC. It translates to CASSFGYNEQFF.

The V and J genes are TRBV7-8 and TRBJ2-5; D is undetermined. V gave up 7 bases and J gave up 7 bases, with 10 bases separating them. The CDR3 sequence is 11 residues long. The germline V gene has CDR1 SGHVS and CDR2 FQNEAQ. CDR3 DNA sequence: TGTGCCAGCACCAAATCGGGGACCCAGTACTTC. This sequence encodes CASTKSGTQYF.

This clonotype was observed a few times. The chain has TRBV20-1 and TRBJ2-3; the D gene is possibly TRBD2 (7 bases). CDR1 DFQATT and CDR2 SNEGSKA come from the germline V gene (reference sequence). V lost 5 bases and J 3 bases, leaving 18 bases between the germline ends. The CDR3 is made up of 15 amino acids. DNA for the CDR3: TGCAGTGCTGAAAAGGGCGGGGGCCCTACAGATACGCAGTATTTT. This codes for CSAEKGGGPTDTQYF.

This clonotype was observed a handful of times. The rearrangement joins TRBV12-3 or TRBV12-4 to TRBJ1-1, with 7 bases lining up with TRBD1. The V segment lost 4 bases and the J segment 3 bases; nucleotides outside the gene matches: 5. This CDR3 spans 14 amino acids. The CDR3: CASSSRGPDTEAFF. The DNA for the CDR3 is TGTGCCAGCAGTTCAAGGGGGCCGGACACTGAAGCTTTCTTT.

This clonotype has more than one count but fewer than ten. The chain employs TRBV5-1 and TRBJ2-1; the match to TRBD1 covers 11 bases. This CDR3 has 14 residues. Germline CDR1 reads SGHRS; CDR2 reads YFSETQ. V trimming: 5 bases; J trimming: 8 bases; junction bases outside the gene matches: 6. The DNA of the CDR3 is TGCGCCAGCAGAAGAGGACAGGGGGCGGATGAGCAGTTCTTC. It encodes CASRRGQGADEQFF.

This clonotype has only one observation. The V gene is TRBV7-3, the J gene TRBJ2-1, with D perhaps matching TRBD1 (5 bases). Trimming removed 8 bases from V and 0 bases from J, with 20 bases in between. The germline V gene encodes CDR1 SGHTA and CDR2 FQGTGA. CDR3 length: 17 amino acids. Written as DNA, the CDR3 is TGTGCCAGCCCCTCTCCAGCTCCGGACAACTCCTACAATGAGCAGTTCTTC. Its protein product is CASPSPAPDNSYNEQFF.

This clonotype was counted between two and nine times. This chain uses TRBV5-1 with TRBJ1-1, with 8 bases aligning to TRBD1. V gave up 4 bases and J gave up 0 bases; unmatched junction bases: 5. Germline lookup yields CDR1 SGHRS and CDR2 YFSETQ. The CDR3 totals 15 residues. The CDR3 sequence is CASSLDRGMNTEAFF. In nucleotides, the CDR3 is TGCGCCAGCAGCCTAGACAGGGGCATGAACACTGAAGCTTTCTTT.

This sequence joins TRBV9 and TRBJ1-1, with 8 bases aligning to TRBD1. Germline values: CDR1 SGDLS, CDR2 YYNGEE. CDR3 length: 15 residues. V lost 3 bases and J lost 6; bases outside the gene matches: 10. CDR3 nucleotides: TGTGCCAGCAGCGCGACCAGGGGGCCCCTGGCTGAAGCTTTCTTT. This sequence encodes CASSATRGPLAEAFF.

In its sample, this clonotype was seen a few times. The chain uses TRBV10-3 and TRBJ1-5; no reliable D call. The CDR3 is made up of 13 amino acids. Trimming cost V 0 bases and J 6 bases, with 6 bases left between them. CDR1 is ENHRY, CDR2 SYGVKD, per germline. The chain's CDR3 is CAISESQSQPQHF. In DNA, the CDR3 is TGTGCCATCAGTGAGTCGCAGAGTCAGCCCCAGCATTTT.

The chain employs TRBV28 and TRBJ2-1; possibly TRBD2 for D (6 bases). This CDR3 has 18 residues. Germline CDR1 MDHEN, CDR2 SYDVKM. V lost 4 bases to trimming and J lost 8 bases, with 27 bases between them. The CDR3 sequence: CASSSPQTRAGRIDEQFF. CDR3 bases: TGTGCCAGCAGTTCACCCCAAACCCGGGCAGGGAGGATCGATGAGCAGTTCTTC.